The present T cell receptor beta chain was sequenced within a study of T cell responses to AZD1222 COVID-19 vaccine. Study findings and constraints: Two AZD1222 administrations were followed by greater Spike-specific TCR breadth and depth. Unmutated regions of variants are reportedly targeted by nearly half of spike-specific TCRs. Donors were chiefly white British, with a greater number of females, and clonal diversity was perhaps underestimated.

The assay was immunoSEQ multiplex PCR, and TCRdb's table has in-frame clones only and misses some. The data show fewer than 200,000 clones, with 70% to 90% seen just once and roughly 4% held by the top ten. This clone showed up just once. Its specificity is not known. Germline CDR1 is MNHNY and CDR2 is SVGAGI (reference sequence). This CDR3 has 15 amino acids. V lost 6 bases and J lost 2, with 14 bases in between. The sequencing here drew on peripheral blood, taken 28 days after the second AZD1222 dose. The chain combines TRBV6-6 with TRBJ1-3; the D is unclear. This sequence was found in an adult who received the AZD1222 COVID-19 vaccine. This chain's CDR3 is CASRQQILPGNTIYF. The CDR3 DNA sequence: TGTGCCAGCAGGCAGCAAATTCTTCCTGGAAACACCATATATTTT.